This T cell receptor beta chain was documented in a study of blood T cell repertoires in COVID-19. Looking at the study overall: T cells, B-cell-depleted T cells, or PBMCs provided the cDNA or gDNA that served as material.

TCRdb keeps only in-frame clones here, not all; method: immunoSEQ multiplex PCR. The sample shows 300,000 to 400,000 clones, about 87% of them seen only once. Clinical history as reported by participants underpinned cohort assignment. Germline V gene sequence: CDR1 SGDLS, CDR2 YYNGEE. With 0 bases clipped from V and 3 bases from J, the junction kept 4 bases outside the gene matches. This CDR3 comprises 15 residues. J is TRBJ1-2 and V is TRBV9, with 8 bases matching TRBD1. The clonotype comes from a man under 40 who had recovered from COVID-19. The material sequenced was PBMCs or T cells enriched from blood (not recorded which). CDR3: CASSVVSDRDYGYTF. CDR3 bases: TGTGCCAGCAGCGTAGTGTCGGACAGGGACTATGGCTACACCTTC. Combining the CDR3 with reference TRBV9 and TRBJ1-2 gives the whole variable domain DSGVTQTPKHLITATGQRVTLRCSPRSGDLSVYWYQQSLDQGLQFLIQYYNGEERAKGNILERFSAQQFPDLHSELNLSSLELGDSALYFCASSVVSDRDYGYTFGSGTRLTVV.